This paragraph reports one T cell receptor (beta chain). This entry comes from a study of T cells after posttransplantation cyclophosphamide. This CDR3 spans 16 amino acids. Trimming at V came to 4 bases and at J to 2 bases, leaving 9 bases not matched to a gene. CDR1 and CDR2 from the germline V gene are SGHDT and YYEEEE. Clones were read by immunoSEQ multiplex PCR, and TCRdb kept only the in-frame ones, dropping some. Singletons are absent from the sample, which has fewer than 40,000 clones. V usage is TRBV5-6 and J usage is TRBJ2-3; 8 bases are a match to TRBD1. The sequence was collected from a woman aged 25 to 39 in good health and a related stem cell transplant donor. Sequencing was performed on PBMCs. CDR3 in DNA: TGTGCCAGCAGCGACCCATACAGGGGGAACACAGATACGCAGTATTTT. Residues: CASSDPYRGNTDTQYF.